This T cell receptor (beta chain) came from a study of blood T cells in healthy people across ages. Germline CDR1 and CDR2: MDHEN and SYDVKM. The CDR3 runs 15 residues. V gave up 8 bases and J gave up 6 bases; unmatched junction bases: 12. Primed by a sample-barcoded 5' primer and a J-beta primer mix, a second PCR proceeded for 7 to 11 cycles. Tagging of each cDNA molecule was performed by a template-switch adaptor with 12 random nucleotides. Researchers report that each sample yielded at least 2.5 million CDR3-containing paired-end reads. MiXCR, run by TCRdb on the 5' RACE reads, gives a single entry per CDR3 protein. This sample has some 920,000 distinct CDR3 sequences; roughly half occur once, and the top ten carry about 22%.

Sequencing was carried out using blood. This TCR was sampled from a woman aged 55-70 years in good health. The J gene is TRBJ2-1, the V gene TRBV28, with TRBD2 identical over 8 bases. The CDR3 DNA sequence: TGTGCCAGCCTAACTCAGCGGGAGATGGGCAATGAGCAGTTCTTC. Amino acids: CASLTQREMGNEQFF.